Listed below are T cell receptor beta chains from one sample, sequenced in a study of blood T cell repertoires in COVID-19. The assay was immunoSEQ multiplex PCR, and TCRdb's table has in-frame clones only and misses some. Altogether 75,000 to 100,000 clones are present, about 83% being singletons, with the ten largest covering 25% to 35%. Specimen: peripheral blood. The receptors here all came from a woman aged 80 or over with acute or convalescent COVID-19. Both conserved end residues are part of each CDR3. The D gene is left open where the match is weak. Some rows mark clone size as missing; the rest say once, few, many or name a class of expanded clone.

clone_size j_call d_call v_call cdr3_nt cdr3_aa
few TRBJ2-1 - TRBV24-1 TGTGCCACCAGTTCTCCGGGGGGCCTTCTCAATGAGCAGTTCTTC CATSSPGGLLNEQFF
- TRBJ2-7 - TRBV6-5 TGTGCCAGCAGTTTGGGGCCTACCTACGAGCAGTACTTC CASSLGPTYEQYF
- TRBJ2-3 TRBD1 TRBV24-1 TGTGCCACCAGTGATTTCGACAGGGGGCGTCAAGATACGCAGTATTTT CATSDFDRGRQDTQYF
- TRBJ2-1 TRBD2 TRBV25-1 TGTGCCAGCAGTGATCTGGGAGGGAAAAACAATGAGCAGTTCTTC CASSDLGGKNNEQFF
- TRBJ2-5 - TRBV28 TGTGCCAGCAGTTTTGGAGACAGACAAGAGACCCAGTACTTC CASSFGDRQETQYF
- TRBJ2-4 TRBD2 TRBV7-8 TGTGCCAGCAGCCTCGGGAGGGCCTCGGGCATTCAGTACTTC CASSLGRASGIQYF
- TRBJ2-2 TRBD2 TRBV19 TGTGCCAGTAGTTTAGCGGGAGCGACCGGGGAGCTGTTTTTT CASSLAGATGELFF
- TRBJ1-2 - TRBV6-5 TGTGCCAGCAGGGACTTGGGGAGGGCGGGCGGCTACACCTTC CASRDLGRAGGYTF
- TRBJ1-6 TRBD1 TRBV7-9 TGTGCCAGCAGCTTAGCCTCGGGGACAGCTAATTCACCCCTCCACTTT CASSLASGTANSPLHF
- TRBJ2-1 TRBD2 TRBV3-1/TRBV3-2 TGTGCCAGCAGCCAAGATCCAATGGGGACTAGCGGGAGGGATTTGTACAATGAGCAGTTCTTC CASSQDPMGTSGRDLYNEQFF
- TRBJ2-7 - TRBV4-1 TGCGCCAGCATTTTTCTCCGGCTAGTCTCCTACGAGCAGTACTTC CASIFLRLVSYEQYF
few TRBJ1-4 TRBD1 TRBV11-2 TGTGCCAGCAGCTTAAGGAGGGGGCGATCTAATGAAAAACTGTTTTTT CASSLRRGRSNEKLFF
once TRBJ1-2 - TRBV7-2 TGTGCCAGCAGCTTAGCGGTGGGGCCTAACTATGGCTACACCTTC CASSLAVGPNYGYTF
- TRBJ1-3 - TRBV29-1 TGCAGCGCCGCAGGACAGTTTTCTTACTCTGGAAACACCATATATTTT CSAAGQFSYSGNTIYF
- TRBJ2-4 - TRBV10-2 TGCGCCAGCAGTGATCGGGGATGGGCCAAAAACATTCAGTACTTC CASSDRGWAKNIQYF
- TRBJ2-1 TRBD2 TRBV12-3/TRBV12-4 TGTGCCAGCAGTTCGGGACTACCACCGTTCTTC CASSSGLPPFF
- TRBJ1-2 - TRBV7-2 TGTGCCAGCAGCTTAGGAGCGAGCTATGGCTACACCTTC CASSLGASYGYTF
- TRBJ1-1 - TRBV7-2 TGTGCCAGCAGCTTAGACAGGAACACTGAAGCTTTCTTT CASSLDRNTEAFF
- TRBJ1-2 - TRBV7-9 TGTGCCAGCAGCACGGGGGACTATGGCTACACCTTC CASSTGDYGYTF
- TRBJ1-3 TRBD1 TRBV27 TGTGCCAGCAGTAACGACAGGGGGCCTGGAAACACCATATATTTT CASSNDRGPGNTIYF
- TRBJ2-7 - TRBV6-5 TGTGCCAGCACCCCGGCCAGCGGCCCCTACGAGCAGTACTTC CASTPASGPYEQYF
- TRBJ1-2 - TRBV10-2 TGCGCCAGCAGTGAGTCGAAGGGGTTCTATGGCTACACCTTC CASSESKGFYGYTF
- TRBJ2-2 - TRBV6-4 TGTGCCACCGATACTGCAATGAACACCGGGGAGCTGTTTTTT CATDTAMNTGELFF
few TRBJ1-1 TRBD1 TRBV5-5 TGTGCCAGCAGGGATACCGGGACAGGGAACACTGAAGCTTTCTTT CASRDTGTGNTEAFF
- TRBJ2-2 TRBD1 TRBV5-1 TGCGCCAGCAGCCTCTTGGGACAGGGAAACACCGGGGAGCTGTTTTTT CASSLLGQGNTGELFF
- TRBJ1-4 - TRBV18 TGTGCCAGCTCACCGAACCGTCGGGGGGGCGGCGGAGTACAGAATGAAAAACTGTTTTTT CASSPNRRGGGGVQNEKLFF
- TRBJ1-5 TRBD1 TRBV19 TGTGCCAGTAGGCTCTCGGGACAGGGGGCTCGGCAGCCCCAGCATTTT CASRLSGQGARQPQHF
- TRBJ2-1 - TRBV9 TGTGCCAGCAGCGTCCGCGGACAGAGTGAGCAGTTCTTC CASSVRGQSEQFF
- TRBJ2-7 TRBD2 TRBV5-1 TGCGCCAGCAGCTTGGCGGCACTAGCGGAGCAGTACTTC CASSLAALAEQYF
- TRBJ1-1 TRBD1 TRBV5-1 TGCGCCAGCAGACTGGGACAGGGTAGAATGAACACTGAAGCTTTCTTT CASRLGQGRMNTEAFF
- TRBJ2-1 TRBD2 TRBV7-2 TGTGCCAGCAGCCCCGGACTAGCGAGCTCCTACAATGAGCAGTTCTTC CASSPGLASSYNEQFF
- TRBJ1-1 - TRBV3-1/TRBV3-2 TGTGCCAGCAGCCAATCAGGGTTACACACTGAAGCTTTCTTT CASSQSGLHTEAFF
- TRBJ2-3 TRBD1 TRBV2 TGTGCCAGCAGGGACAGGGGTGGGGGAGATACGCAGTATTTT CASRDRGGGDTQYF
- TRBJ1-1 TRBD1 TRBV27 TGTGCCAGCAGTCCCCGGGACAGGGGCTGGATGGTTCCGAACACTGAAGCTTTCTTT CASSPRDRGWMVPNTEAFF
- TRBJ1-5 TRBD1 TRBV5-1 TGCGCCAGCAGCTCCGGGACAGACATAAATCAGCCCCAGCATTTT CASSSGTDINQPQHF
few TRBJ2-3 - TRBV7-3 TGTGCCAGCAGCTTAATCCTCGGTCCGCAGTATTTT CASSLILGPQYF
- TRBJ2-7 - TRBV19 TGTGCCAGTAGTATATGGGATCGGGCAGGGAACGAGCAGTACTTC CASSIWDRAGNEQYF
once TRBJ1-3 - TRBV18 TGTGCCAGCTCACCGGCACAGAGCAGCTCTGGAAACACCATATATTTT CASSPAQSSSGNTIYF
- TRBJ1-4 - TRBV21-1 TGTGCCAGCAGCAAAGGGGTCAGGGGCGTAACTAATGAAAAACTGTTTTTT CASSKGVRGVTNEKLFF
medium-sized TRBJ1-1 - TRBV30 TGTGCCTGGTACCAGGGGTCTGAAGCTTTCTTT CAWYQGSEAFF
- TRBJ2-6 TRBD2 TRBV6-5 TGTGCCACCAGCCCAGCGGGAGCAGGGGCCAACGTCCTGACTTTC CATSPAGAGANVLTF